The T cell receptor (beta chain) described here comes from a study of blood T cell repertoires in COVID-19. At the level of the study: Italy, Spain and the United States were the sources of the convalescent and acute COVID-19 samples. Nucleic acid was either cDNA or gDNA, and it came from T cells, B-cell-depleted T cells, or PBMCs.

Produced via immunoSEQ multiplex PCR; TCRdb's table is partial and in-frame only. Here the sample spans approximately 210,000 clones, 80% to 90% being singletons. Germline CDR1 reads MNHEY; CDR2 reads SVGAGI. The CDR3 is 16 residues long. J was trimmed by 9 bases and V by 0 bases; bases with no gene match: 4. The chain links TRBV6-5 to TRBJ1-6; 11 bases line up with TRBD1. This sequence originates from a woman aged 45-65 years with acute or convalescent COVID-19. The material sequenced was peripheral blood. The CDR3 DNA is TGTGCCAGCAGTTACTCAGGACAGGGGGCTCGTTCACCCCTCCACTTT. Its protein is CASSYSGQGARSPLHF.